This T cell receptor (beta chain) was obtained from a study of blood T cell repertoires in COVID-19. In its sample, this clone was seen once. Here immunoSEQ multiplex PCR was the method, and the copy in TCRdb shows in-frame clones only, minus some. The sample includes about 110,000 clones, around four fifths of them seen just once. The CDR3 loop spans 13 amino acids. V gave up 3 bases and J gave up 5 bases, with 8 bases separating them. Germline CDR1 and CDR2: SGHTA and FQGTGA. The specimen was peripheral blood. This chain joins TRBV7-3 and TRBJ2-1; D ambiguous. The TCR was taken from a woman in her fifties or sixties with acute or convalescent COVID-19. Written as DNA, the CDR3 is TGTGCCAGCAGCTTTTCGCGAAACAATGAGCAGTTCTTC. Translated, it gives CASSFSRNNEQFF. Filled out from reference TRBV7-3 and TRBJ2-1, the complete variable domain reads GAGVSQTPSNKVTEKGKYVELRCDPISGHTALYWYRQSLGQGPEFLIYFQGTGAADDSGLPNDRFFAVRPEGSVSTLKIQRTERGDSAVYLCASSFSRNNEQFFGPGTRLTVL.